The sequence of this TCR beta chain was determined in a study of T cell changes during pregnancy in multiple sclerosis. The protocol was immunoSEQ multiplex PCR, while the TCRdb copy is restricted to in-frame clones and leaves out a portion. The profile shows around 65,000 clones, around 91% of them singletons. Germline CDR1 reads SGHAT; CDR2 reads FQNNGV. This CDR3 comprises 16 residues. The V and J ends lost 4 bases and 0 bases, in that order; junction bases with no gene match: 9. Sample: peripheral blood, taken in the third trimester of pregnancy. The origin of this receptor is a female donor in good health, enrolled as a control in a pregnancy study. The chain recombines TRBV11-2 with TRBJ2-7, with TRBD1 identical over 7 bases. For the CDR3, the DNA is TGTGCCAGCAGCTCCAATACAGGGGTTTTCTCCTACGAGCAGTACTTC. Its protein product is CASSSNTGVFSYEQYF.